This T cell receptor beta chain was obtained from a study of shared clonotypes between healthy human individuals. Background on the study: Ranging from 18 to 49 in age, donors were two women and a few men. There were three CD4 naive, three CD4 memory, two CD8 naive and one CD8 memory plates per donor.

V trimming: 4 bases; J trimming: 2 bases; junction bases outside the gene matches: 2. The CDR3 consists of 14 residues. CDR1 and CDR2 (germline): LNHDA, SQIVND (reference sequence). Points on this clone: Other DNA sequences from this sample encode an identical CDR3 as well.

Generated by immunoSEQ multiplex PCR, the TCRdb table keeps only in-frame clones and is missing some. The sample contains about 2.1 million clones, just under 95% of which appear only once. It was CD45RO-negative cells, positively selected for CCR7, that made up naive CD8 cells, with terminally differentiated effector memory CD45RA+ cells excluded. Material: naive CD8+ T cells from PBMCs. V is TRBV19 and J is TRBJ2-5, with 9 bases identical to TRBD1. The source is a man aged 18 to 35 in good health. Some clones in this sample may be carry-over from other donors' samples. The CDR3 DNA reads TGTGCCAGTAGTAGGGACAGGGATCAAGAGACCCAGTACTTC. It specifies CASSRDRDQETQYF.